Presented here are 9 T cell receptor beta chains from one specimen sequenced in a study of blood T cell repertoires in COVID-19. The method was immunoSEQ multiplex PCR; TCRdb's version includes in-frame clones alone and lacks a portion of them. The sample shows under 250,000 clones, under 90% of them seen only once. The sample taken for sequencing was peripheral blood. The receptors originated from a man in his fifties or sixties with COVID-19, enrolled during active disease.

J is TRBJ2-7 and V is TRBV7-9; 8 bases agree with TRBD2. The CDR3 spans 12 residues. V trimming: 5 bases; J trimming: 7 bases; junction bases outside the gene matches: 4. The germline gives CDR1 SEHNR, CDR2 FQNEAQ (reference sequence). This CDR3 is CASSPLAGEQYF. The CDR3 DNA sequence: TGTGCCAGCAGCCCTCTAGCGGGTGAGCAGTACTTC.

The chain has TRBV9 and TRBJ2-1; D perhaps matches TRBD2 (6 bases). CDR1 SGDLS and CDR2 YYNGEE come from the germline V gene. CDR3 length equals 19 residues. V was pared by 4 bases and J by 0 bases, with 23 bases between. CDR3 DNA sequence: TGTGCCAGCAGCCTGCGGGACGGATCAAGCCTAAGCTCCTACAATGAGCAGTTCTTC. This sequence encodes CASSLRDGSSLSSYNEQFF. Using reference TRBV9 and TRBJ2-1 for the parts outside the CDR3, the full variable domain is DSGVTQTPKHLITATGQRVTLRCSPRSGDLSVYWYQQSLDQGLQFLIQYYNGEERAKGNILERFSAQQFPDLHSELNLSSLELGDSALYFCASSLRDGSSLSSYNEQFFGPGTRLTVL.

The rearrangement joins TRBV6-5 to TRBJ1-3; 9 bases agree with TRBD1. The V gene's germline CDR1 is MNHEY and CDR2 SVGAGI. The V and J ends lost 6 bases and 4 bases, in that order; junction bases with no gene match: 7. CDR3 size: 15 residues. As DNA, the CDR3 is TGTGCCAGCAGATACCTTACAGGGGGCGGAAACACCATATATTTT. It specifies CASRYLTGGGNTIYF.

This chain connects TRBV27 to TRBJ2-2; 7 positions agree with TRBD2. Germline CDR1 reads MNHEY; CDR2 reads SMNVEV (reference sequence). Trimming took 5 bases from V and 0 from J; bases not matched to a gene: 6. This CDR3 has 16 amino acids. The CDR3 DNA is TGTGCCAGCAGTGAACCGGGAGGCACGAACACCGGGGAGCTGTTTTTT. Translated: CASSEPGGTNTGELFF.

This rearrangement joins TRBV6-6 to TRBJ1-6; D perhaps matches TRBD1 (6 bases). Trimming shortened V by 0 bases and J by 9 bases, and 15 bases separated the two germline ends. Per the germline V gene, CDR1 is MNHNY and CDR2 is SVGAGI (reference sequence). The CDR3 extends over 16 amino acids. The DNA for the CDR3 is TGTGCCAGCAGTTACTCGATCGGGCAGGGGAGTTCACCCCTCCACTTT. Amino acid sequence: CASSYSIGQGSSPLHF.

The chain has TRBV25-1 and TRBJ1-1; 7 bases fit TRBD1. The CDR3 runs to 14 residues. The V segment lost 3 bases and the J segment 10 bases; nucleotides outside the gene matches: 11. In germline, CDR1 is MGHDK, CDR2 SYGVNS. This chain's CDR3 is CASSESDRASAAFF. Written as DNA, the CDR3 is TGTGCCAGCAGTGAGTCCGACAGGGCATCCGCAGCTTTCTTT.

The J gene is TRBJ1-3, the V gene TRBV2; the D gene is possibly TRBD1 (5 bases). Trimming removed 7 bases at V and 2 bases at J, with 15 bases between. CDR1 is SNHLY and CDR2 is FYNNEI in the germline V gene. The CDR3 extends over 15 amino acids. CDR3 loop: CASNPRTIAGNTIYF. Here the CDR3 DNA reads TGTGCCAGCAATCCAAGGACAATTGCTGGAAACACCATATATTTT. Using reference TRBV2 and TRBJ1-3 for the parts outside the CDR3, the full variable domain is EPEVTQTPSHQVTQMGQEVILRCVPISNHLYFYWYRQILGQKVEFLVSFYNNEISEKSEIFDDQFSVERPDGSNFTLKIRSTKLEDSAMYFCASNPRTIAGNTIYFGEGSWLTVV.

The genes are TRBV30 and TRBJ2-5; 10 nucleotides agree with TRBD2. J gave up 1 base and V 1 base, and 3 bases lay outside the gene matches. The germline V gene encodes CDR1 GTSNPN and CDR2 SVGIG (reference sequence). The CDR3 is made up of 15 amino acids. CDR3 coding DNA: TGTGCCTGGAGTGGGCTAGCGGGGGCCCAAGAGACCCAGTACTTC. Amino acids: CAWSGLAGAQETQYF.

This chain uses TRBV19 with TRBJ2-5; D is ambiguous. Trimming stripped 1 base from V and 3 bases from J, with 21 bases between. The CDR3 spans 18 residues. Germline CDR1 LNHDA, CDR2 SQIVND (reference sequence). The CDR3 coding sequence is TGTGCCAGTAGTATAGGGTTTTTGGCGGCAGCCAACAAAGAGACCCAGTACTTC. Translating it yields CASSIGFLAAANKETQYF.